This T cell receptor (beta chain) was obtained from a study of blood T cell repertoires in COVID-19. The wider study: Some COVID-19 samples were acute and others convalescent; all came from the United States, Italy and Spain. Sample material is recorded as cDNA or gDNA derived from T cells, B-cell-depleted T cells, or PBMCs.

The V gene's germline CDR1 is SGHRS and CDR2 YFSETQ. The CDR3 totals 14 residues. Trimming took 0 bases from V and 9 from J; bases not matched to a gene: 3. Original handling: Counts of nucleated cells, estimated from reference gene primer amplification, were obtained. Libraries were prepared by immunoSEQ multiplex PCR; TCRdb keeps only in-frame clonotypes and omits some of them. The DNA was the basis for D and trimming; V, J and clone size are from that table. In the table there are some 230,000 clones, 80% to 85% of which are singletons. The sequencing sample was made of peripheral blood. The TCR sequence derives from a woman in her twenties or thirties who had recovered from COVID-19. The chain is built from TRBV5-1 and TRBJ2-1; 10 bases fit TRBD1. The CDR3 sequence: CASSLGQGAGEQFF. DNA of the CDR3: TGCGCCAGCAGCTTGGGACAGGGGGCCGGTGAGCAGTTCTTC.